This TCR beta chain came from a study of blood T cell repertoires in COVID-19. This clone is medium-sized within its sample. V lost 1 base, J lost 4 bases, and 13 bases lay in between. Germline V gives CDR1 LGHNT, CDR2 FRNRAP. CDR3 size: 15 residues. Produced via immunoSEQ multiplex PCR; TCRdb's table is partial and in-frame only. The data show approximately 70,000 clones, with approximately 89% seen just once and around 12% held by the top ten. Sample: peripheral blood. The chain has TRBV12-5 and TRBJ1-2, with unresolved D. This TCR came from a woman aged 55-70 years with acute or convalescent COVID-19. The CDR3 loop is CASGLDLQSGYGYTF. CDR3 sequence (DNA): TGTGCTAGTGGTTTGGACCTCCAGTCGGGCTATGGCTACACCTTC. Full variable domain (outside the CDR3, taken from reference TRBV12-5 and TRBJ1-2): DARVTQTPRHKVTEMGQEVTMRCQPILGHNTVFWYRQTMMQGLELLAYFRNRAPLDDSGMPKDRFSAEMPDATLATLKIQPSEPRDSAVYFCASGLDLQSGYGYTFGSGTRLTVV.